Listed here are 17 T cell receptor beta chains from one sample, sequenced in a study of T cells in Graves' hyperthyroidism and ophthalmopathy. The CDR3 regions of TCR beta were amplified from RNA transcripts. A set of HTBI primers served as the primers for a first-round RT-PCR of the TCR CDR3. TCRdb used MiXCR to reprocess the multiplex PCR reads, holding one entry per CDR3 protein. The profile covers 250,000 to 350,000 distinct CDR3 sequences, with about 20% appearing a single time and over 55% taken by the ten largest. The sequencing sample was made of blood. Source of these receptors: a man younger than 40 with Graves' ophthalmopathy.

This clonotype was recorded a few times. The rearrangement links TRBV28 to TRBJ2-2; TRBD2 might be the D (6 bases). With 2 bases removed from V and 6 bases from J, the gap between germline ends came to 16 bases. CDR3 length: 16 amino acids. CDR1 MDHEN and CDR2 SYDVKM come from the germline V gene. For the CDR3, the DNA is TGTGCCAGCAGTTTAACCCCGCTAGCGTCATCCGGGGAGCTGTTTTTT. Translation gives CASSLTPLASSGELFF. Full variable domain (remainder filled in from reference TRBV28 and TRBJ2-2): DVKVTQSSRYLVKRTGEKVFLECVQDMDHENMFWYRQDPGLGLRLIYFSYDVKMKEKGDIPEGYSVSREKKERFSLILESASTNQTSMYLCASSLTPLASSGELFFGEGSRLTVL.

Comments on this clonotype: This could be a read error, since a much larger clone is one nucleotide away. The chain is built from TRBV30 and TRBJ1-3; D gene unclear. The CDR3 totals 12 residues. From germline, CDR1 is GTSNPN and CDR2 SVGIG (reference sequence). The CDR3 sequence: CAWGRSGDTIYF. The CDR3 region has the DNA TGTGCCTGGGGCCGCTCTGGAGACACCATATATTTT.

V gene TRBV7-2 combines with J gene TRBJ2-2; no clear D. The length of the CDR3 is 14 residues. Germline CDR1 and CDR2: SGHTA and FQGNSA. V was shortened by 5 bases and J by 9 bases, with 16 bases between the two germline ends. CDR3 residues: CASSPPPVGWELFF. The CDR3 coding sequence is TGTGCCAGCAGCCCCCCCCCAGTTGGCTGGGAGCTGTTTTTT.

This clonotype has a count of ten or more. The rearrangement joins TRBV14 to TRBJ2-7, with D perhaps assigned TRBD1 or TRBD2 (5 bases each). CDR3 size: 13 residues. Trimming removed 4 bases from V and 2 bases from J, with 9 bases in between. Per germline, CDR1 SGHDN and CDR2 FVKESK. CDR3 DNA sequence: TGTGCCAGCAGCCGGGACCGAGCCTACGAGCAGTACTTC. This codes for CASSRDRAYEQYF.

The rearrangement uses TRBV30 and TRBJ1-5, with 8 bases lining up with TRBD1. Germline V gene lookup returns CDR1 GTSNPN and CDR2 SVGIG (reference sequence). This CDR3 has 16 residues. V lost 2 bases to trimming and J lost 3 bases; unmatched junction nucleotides: 9. The chain's CDR3 is CAWSSYRGSSNQPQHF. The CDR3 nucleotides read TGTGCCTGGAGTTCGTACAGGGGGTCCTCCAATCAGCCCCAGCATTTT.

This clonotype has ten or more counts. V usage is TRBV28 and J usage is TRBJ2-7; 7 bases are shared with TRBD2. The V segment lost 6 bases and the J segment 7 bases; nucleotides outside the gene matches: 12. The CDR3 is 14 amino acids. Looked up from germline, CDR1 is MDHEN and CDR2 is SYDVKM. The CDR3 here is CASRLGAGVEEQYF. Written as DNA, the CDR3 is TGTGCCAGCAGACTCGGGGCGGGAGTGGAAGAGCAGTACTTC.

This clonotype appeared a few times. J is TRBJ1-1 and V is TRBV12-5, with D maybe TRBD1 (5 bases). V dropped 3 bases and J dropped 11 bases, with 19 bases sitting between them. CDR1 is LGHNT and CDR2 is FRNRAP in the germline V gene. This CDR3 region has 14 residues. The CDR3 sequence is CASGFGTSDSDAFF. For the CDR3, the DNA is TGTGCTAGTGGTTTCGGGACTTCTGATTCCGACGCTTTCTTT. Together with reference TRBV12-5 and TRBJ1-1, the CDR3 gives the full variable domain: DARVTQTPRHKVTEMGQEVTMRCQPILGHNTVFWYRQTMMQGLELLAYFRNRAPLDDSGMPKDRFSAEMPDATLATLKIQPSEPRDSAVYFCASGFGTSDSDAFFGQGTRLTVV.

This clonotype turned up a few times. The rearrangement links TRBV12-3 or TRBV12-4 to TRBJ1-2, with D hard to call. Trimming left V 3 bases short and J 8 bases short, with 7 bases between. The CDR3 runs to 11 residues. The DNA for the CDR3 is TGTGCCAGCAGTTTCAGTCGGGGCTACACCTTC. Translating it yields CASSFSRGYTF.

This clonotype was detected only a few times. The rearrangement links TRBV24-1 to TRBJ1-2, with 7 bases that match TRBD1. The V segment lost 3 bases and the J segment 3 bases; nucleotides outside the gene matches: 24. This CDR3 spans 21 amino acids. Germline values: CDR1 KGHDR, CDR2 SFDVKD. The DNA for the CDR3 is TGTGCCACCAGTGATCCCTATCGTGTCCCGGGACAGCTCCGGCCCTACTATGGCTACACCTTC. It translates to CATSDPYRVPGQLRPYYGYTF.

This clonotype was seen a few times. The CDR3 is CASSRTSVGTGELFF. DNA of the CDR3: TGTGCCAGCAGCCGGACTAGCGTGGGAACCGGGGAGCTGTTTTTT. The chain carries TRBV11-2 and TRBJ2-2, with 9 bases fitting TRBD2. Germline V lookup: CDR1 SGHAT, CDR2 FQNNGV. CDR3 length: 15 amino acids. With V trimmed by 5 bases and J by 5 bases, 6 bases remained unmatched.

This clonotype was recorded many times. The chain joins TRBV30 to TRBJ2-2; no clear D gene. The V end lost 7 bases, the J end lost 2 bases, and 11 bases lay between the germline ends. CDR3 length: 13 amino acids. The germline V gene encodes CDR1 GTSNPN and CDR2 SVGIG (reference sequence). The CDR3 spells CASRGLNTGELFF. The CDR3 DNA follows: TGTGCCTCTCGTGGCCTTAACACCGGGGAGCTGTTTTTT.

The chain is built from TRBV10-3 and TRBJ2-5, with 8 bases that match TRBD1. CDR3 length equals 13 residues. Trimming cost V 6 bases and J 5 bases; bases outside gene matches: 5. Germline loops: CDR1 ENHRY, CDR2 SYGVKD. CDR3 residues: CAIRADRVETQYF. The CDR3 coding sequence is TGTGCCATCAGAGCGGACAGGGTGGAGACCCAGTACTTC.

This clonotype has ten or more counts. The chain recombines TRBV30 with TRBJ2-7, with unresolved D. The germline V gene has CDR1 GTSNPN and CDR2 SVGIG (reference sequence). V was trimmed by 1 base and J by 0 bases, leaving 7 bases between them. The CDR3 sequence is 13 residues long. CDR3 sequence: CAWSAGDSYEQYF. The CDR3 DNA is TGTGCCTGGAGTGCCGGAGACTCCTACGAGCAGTACTTC. Drawing the rest from reference TRBV30 and TRBJ2-7, the complete variable domain is SQTIHQWPATLVQPVGSPLSLECTVEGTSNPNLYWYRQAAGRGLQLLFYSVGIGQISSEVPQNLSASRPQDRQFILSSKKLLLSDSGFYLCAWSAGDSYEQYFGPGTRLTVT.

This chain joins TRBV6-1 and TRBJ2-5; tentative D call: TRBD2 (6 bases). The CDR3 has 14 amino acids. Germline CDR1 MNHNS, CDR2 SASEGT. Trimming pared 5 bases from V and 2 bases from J, leaving 12 bases between. The DNA for the CDR3 is TGTGCCAGCAGTAGTCTAGCGACACAAGAGACCCAGTACTTC. This translates into CASSSLATQETQYF.

The chain has TRBV6-1 and TRBJ1-1; no definite D call. Germline-derived CDR1 and CDR2 are MNHNS and SASEGT. This CDR3 has 13 amino acids. V shed 6 bases and J shed 0 bases, with 8 bases lying between them. DNA of the CDR3: TGTGCCAGCAGCGGGCTCATGAACACTGAAGCTTTCTTT. It encodes CASSGLMNTEAFF.

This rearrangement joins TRBV14 to TRBJ2-5, with 7 nucleotides matching TRBD1. From germline, CDR1 is SGHDN and CDR2 FVKESK. V was clipped by 5 bases and J by 5 bases; unmatched bases: 11. The CDR3 covers 15 residues. CDR3 bases: TGTGCCAGCAGCTCGATTCAAGGGGGCCTCGAGACCCAGTACTTC. This translates into CASSSIQGGLETQYF.

This chain uses TRBV20-1 with TRBJ1-2; D is undetermined. The V gene lost 5 bases and the J gene lost 0 bases, with 10 bases spanning the gap. Looked up from germline, CDR1 is DFQATT and CDR2 is SNEGSKA (reference sequence). The CDR3 has 13 residues. CDR3 nucleotide sequence: TGCAGTGCTCTACGGGAGTCTAACTATGGCTACACCTTC. Its translation: CSALRESNYGYTF.